The rows below give T cell receptor beta chains drawn from one sample of a study of T cell responses to AZD1222 COVID-19 vaccine. Assay: immunoSEQ multiplex PCR; the TCRdb copy retains only in-frame clones and omits some. The profile covers about 120,000 clones, with approximately 90% appearing a single time and around 2.9% taken by the ten largest. The sequencing used peripheral blood, collected 28 days after the second AZD1222 dose. All receptors derive from an adult who received the AZD1222 COVID-19 vaccine. Both conserved end residues are part of each CDR3. D genes are given only for firm matches. Some rows have no size entry. The others give once, few or many, or a class for an expanded clone.

len: 13
d_gene: -
v_gene: TRBV27
abundance: -
j_gene: TRBJ1-3
CDR3aa: CASKAIDRNTIYF
CDR3nt: TGTGCCAGCAAGGCAATAGATCGAAACACCATATATTTT

len: 14
d_gene: -
v_gene: TRBV10-3
abundance: -
j_gene: TRBJ2-3
CDR3aa: CATGRLKVSDTQYF
CDR3nt: TGTGCCACGGGAAGGCTAAAGGTATCAGATACGCAGTATTTT

len: 15
d_gene: TRBD1
v_gene: TRBV6-2/TRBV6-3
abundance: -
j_gene: TRBJ2-3
CDR3aa: CASSLQGISTDTQYF
CDR3nt: TGTGCCAGCAGTCTACAGGGGATTAGCACAGATACGCAGTATTTT

len: 14
d_gene: -
v_gene: TRBV10-2
abundance: once
j_gene: TRBJ1-1
CDR3aa: CASSDPGRLTEAFF
CDR3nt: TGCGCCAGCAGTGATCCCGGACGGTTAACTGAAGCTTTCTTT

len: 14
d_gene: -
v_gene: TRBV2
abundance: -
j_gene: TRBJ2-5
CDR3aa: CASTPVGIGETQYF
CDR3nt: TGTGCCAGCACCCCGGTGGGGATCGGAGAGACCCAGTACTTC

len: 14
d_gene: -
v_gene: TRBV7-2
abundance: -
j_gene: TRBJ2-7
CDR3aa: CASSWDSPNYEQYF
CDR3nt: TGTGCCAGCAGCTGGGATAGCCCCAACTACGAGCAGTACTTC

len: 11
d_gene: -
v_gene: TRBV20-1
abundance: -
j_gene: TRBJ1-1
CDR3aa: CSAWENTEAFF
CDR3nt: TGCAGTGCCTGGGAAAACACTGAAGCTTTCTTT

len: 14
d_gene: -
v_gene: TRBV20-1
abundance: -
j_gene: TRBJ1-2
CDR3aa: CSASPFIQGGGYTF
CDR3nt: TGCAGTGCTAGTCCCTTTATACAGGGAGGAGGCTACACCTTC

len: 15
d_gene: -
v_gene: TRBV5-1
abundance: -
j_gene: TRBJ2-2
CDR3aa: CASSLAAVNTGELFF
CDR3nt: TGCGCCAGCAGCTTAGCAGCGGTGAACACCGGGGAGCTGTTTTTT

len: 14
d_gene: -
v_gene: TRBV27
abundance: -
j_gene: TRBJ1-5
CDR3aa: CASSLQGLGQPQHF
CDR3nt: TGTGCCAGCAGTTTACAGGGACTAGGTCAGCCCCAGCATTTT

len: 14
d_gene: -
v_gene: TRBV7-2
abundance: -
j_gene: TRBJ2-2
CDR3aa: CASSLGGSTGELFF
CDR3nt: TGTGCCAGCAGCTTAGGAGGGAGCACCGGGGAGCTGTTTTTT

len: 14
d_gene: -
v_gene: TRBV6-5
abundance: -
j_gene: TRBJ1-2
CDR3aa: CASSPMHAAHGYTF
CDR3nt: TGTGCCAGCAGTCCGATGCACGCGGCGCATGGCTACACCTTC

len: 14
d_gene: TRBD1
v_gene: TRBV6-2/TRBV6-3
abundance: few
j_gene: TRBJ1-6
CDR3aa: CASSRGQYNSPLHF
CDR3nt: TGTGCCAGCAGTCGGGGACAGTATAATTCACCCCTCCACTTT

len: 13
d_gene: -
v_gene: TRBV19
abundance: -
j_gene: TRBJ1-6
CDR3aa: CASQFRHNSPLHF
CDR3nt: TGTGCCAGCCAATTCCGGCATAATTCACCCCTCCACTTT

len: 16
d_gene: TRBD1
v_gene: TRBV19
abundance: -
j_gene: TRBJ2-5
CDR3aa: CASSIAGTGHRETQYF
CDR3nt: TGTGCCAGTAGTATAGCCGGGACAGGGCACCGGGAGACCCAGTACTTC

len: 12
d_gene: -
v_gene: TRBV29-1
abundance: -
j_gene: TRBJ1-2
CDR3aa: CSGGSLNYGYTF
CDR3nt: TGCAGCGGGGGGTCCCTTAACTATGGCTACACCTTC

len: 14
d_gene: -
v_gene: TRBV19
abundance: -
j_gene: TRBJ1-4
CDR3aa: CASMGFATNEKLFF
CDR3nt: TGTGCCAGTATGGGGTTTGCAACTAATGAAAAACTGTTTTTT

len: 15
d_gene: -
v_gene: TRBV21-1
abundance: -
j_gene: TRBJ1-1
CDR3aa: CASIKVRGGSTEAFF
CDR3nt: TGTGCCAGCATCAAAGTCAGGGGAGGGAGCACTGAAGCTTTCTTT

len: 17
d_gene: TRBD1
v_gene: TRBV6-1
abundance: -
j_gene: TRBJ2-6
CDR3aa: CASSVGQGVSGANVLTF
CDR3nt: TGTGCCAGCAGTGTGGGACAGGGGGTTTCTGGGGCCAACGTCCTGACTTTC

len: 11
d_gene: -
v_gene: TRBV6-6
abundance: -
j_gene: TRBJ1-3
CDR3aa: CASSTGNTIYF
CDR3nt: TGTGCCAGCAGCACCGGAAACACCATATATTTT

len: 13
d_gene: TRBD1
v_gene: TRBV6-1
abundance: -
j_gene: TRBJ1-2
CDR3aa: CASSPDRAGGYTF
CDR3nt: TGTGCCAGCAGCCCCGACAGGGCAGGTGGCTACACCTTC

len: 14
d_gene: -
v_gene: TRBV7-8
abundance: -
j_gene: TRBJ2-5
CDR3aa: CASSLAHRVETQYF
CDR3nt: TGTGCCAGCAGCTTAGCGCACAGGGTTGAGACCCAGTACTTC

len: 13
d_gene: -
v_gene: TRBV7-3
abundance: -
j_gene: TRBJ2-1
CDR3aa: CASSSAGQNEQFF
CDR3nt: TGTGCCAGCAGCTCTGCGGGACAGAATGAGCAGTTCTTC

len: 16
d_gene: TRBD2
v_gene: TRBV20-1
abundance: -
j_gene: TRBJ2-7
CDR3aa: CSASSRPGLGSGEQYF
CDR3nt: TGCAGTGCTAGTTCCCGACCGGGACTAGGGTCGGGGGAGCAGTACTTC

len: 14
d_gene: -
v_gene: TRBV7-9
abundance: -
j_gene: TRBJ2-2
CDR3aa: CASRLSGDTGELFF
CDR3nt: TGTGCCAGCAGGCTTAGCGGTGACACCGGGGAGCTGTTTTTT